The following is a T cell receptor (beta chain) sequence with its context. The PCR had 60 Vbeta and 13 Jbeta primers. The table came from immunoSEQ multiplex PCR; TCRdb's copy has only in-frame clones and leaves some out. This table has 150,000 to 170,000 clones, around 80% appearing once. The data are from a study of cytomegalovirus exposure and HLA in healthy donors. V lost 5 bases, J lost 6 bases, and 8 bases stayed unmatched. Germline lookup yields CDR1 PRHDT and CDR2 FYEKMQ (reference sequence). The length of the CDR3 is 15 residues. The chain employs TRBV13 and TRBJ2-3, with TRBD2 identical over 10 bases. The origin of this receptor is a middle-aged woman in good health and CMV-seropositive. The sequenced material came from PBMCs. For the CDR3, the DNA is TGTGCCAGCAGCCTCCGGACTAGCGGCCTGGATACGCAGTATTTT. It yields the protein CASSLRTSGLDTQYF.